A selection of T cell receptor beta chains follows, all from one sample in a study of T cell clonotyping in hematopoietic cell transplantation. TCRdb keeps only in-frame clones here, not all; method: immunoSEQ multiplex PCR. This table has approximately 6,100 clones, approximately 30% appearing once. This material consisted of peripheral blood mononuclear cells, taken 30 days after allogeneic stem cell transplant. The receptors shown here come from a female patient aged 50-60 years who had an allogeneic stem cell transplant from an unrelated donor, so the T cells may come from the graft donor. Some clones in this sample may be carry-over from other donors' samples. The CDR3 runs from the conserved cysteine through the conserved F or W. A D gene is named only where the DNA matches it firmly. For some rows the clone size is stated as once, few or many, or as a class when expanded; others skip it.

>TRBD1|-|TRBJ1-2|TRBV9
TGTGCCAGCAGCGTAGCGACAGGGACCGTAGGCTACACCTTC
CASSVATGTVGYTF
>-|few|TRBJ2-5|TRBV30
TGTGCCTGGAGTGTTTGGAATGGAGAGACCCAGTACTTC
CAWSVWNGETQYF
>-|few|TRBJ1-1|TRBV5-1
TGCGCCAGCAGCTTGAGCACTGAAGCTTTCTTT
CASSLSTEAFF
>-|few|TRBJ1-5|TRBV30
TGTGCCTGGAGTGTACGAGGGGATCAGCCCCAGCATTTT
CAWSVRGDQPQHF
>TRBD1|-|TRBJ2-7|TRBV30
TGTGCCTGGAGTGTGGGTCGAACAGGGGACGAGCAGTACTTC
CAWSVGRTGDEQYF
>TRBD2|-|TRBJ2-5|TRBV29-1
TGCAGCGTTGGCGTAGCGGGGGCCCCCCAAGAGACCCAGTACTTC
CSVGVAGAPQETQYF
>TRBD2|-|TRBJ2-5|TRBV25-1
TGTGCCAGCAGACCTAGCGGGGAATCGGAGACCCAGTACTTC
CASRPSGESETQYF
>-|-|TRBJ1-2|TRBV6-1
TGTGCCACCCTAAAGACAGCTAAGGATGGCTACACCTTC
CATLKTAKDGYTF
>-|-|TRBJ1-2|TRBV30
TGTGCAGCGGTTCCTTTCTATGGCTACACCTTC
CAAVPFYGYTF
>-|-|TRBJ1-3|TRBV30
TGTGCCTGGAGTGTATCCGGGAGAGGAAACACCATATATTTT
CAWSVSGRGNTIYF
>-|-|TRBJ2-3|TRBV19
TGTGCCAGTAGTATGGTGCCGGGAGCTACGCAGTATTTT
CASSMVPGATQYF
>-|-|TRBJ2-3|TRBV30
TGTGCCTGGAGTCTTTCCACAGATACGCAGTATTTT
CAWSLSTDTQYF
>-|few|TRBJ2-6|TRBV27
TGTGCCAGCAGCAGCCTAGGCTCTGGGGCCAACGTCCTGACTTTC
CASSSLGSGANVLTF
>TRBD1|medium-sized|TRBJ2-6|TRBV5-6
TGTGCCAGCAGCGAAGTAGGGGACAGCTTCAGCTCTGGGGCCAACGTCCTGACTTTC
CASSEVGDSFSSGANVLTF
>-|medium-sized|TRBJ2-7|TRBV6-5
TGTGCCAGCAGTTACTCCGGATCGGACGAGCAGTACTTC
CASSYSGSDEQYF
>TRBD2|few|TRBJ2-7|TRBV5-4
TGTGCCAGCAGCGCGGCTCCTAGCGGGAGTTACGAGCAGTACTTC
CASSAAPSGSYEQYF
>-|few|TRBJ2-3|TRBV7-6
TGTGCCAGCAGCCTTAGCACAGATACGCAGTATTTT
CASSLSTDTQYF
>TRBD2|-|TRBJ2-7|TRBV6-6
TGTGCCAGCAGTTACTCGCGAGCGGGAGACTACGAGCAGTACTTC
CASSYSRAGDYEQYF
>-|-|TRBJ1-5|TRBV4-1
TGCGCCAGCAGCCAACAAACCCTTCAGCCCCAGCATTTT
CASSQQTLQPQHF
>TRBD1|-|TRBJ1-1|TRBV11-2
TGTGCCAGCAGCTTATCAGGGGGCACTGAAGCTTTCTTT
CASSLSGGTEAFF
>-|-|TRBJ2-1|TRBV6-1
TGTGCCAGCAGTGGTGGAATAGGGAGCAATGAGCAGTTCTTC
CASSGGIGSNEQFF
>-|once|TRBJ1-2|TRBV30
TGTGCCTGGAGTTACGGGGGCGGCTACACCTTC
CAWSYGGGYTF
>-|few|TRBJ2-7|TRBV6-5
TGTGCCAGCAGTGGACAGAGCTACGAGCAGTACTTC
CASSGQSYEQYF
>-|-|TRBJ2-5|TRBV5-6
TGTGCCAGCAGCTGGCTGCCGGGGGAGACCCAGTACTTC
CASSWLPGETQYF
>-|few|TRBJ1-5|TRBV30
TGTGCCTGGAGTGTGTGGGGTCAGGGGATAAATCAGCCCCAGCATTTT
CAWSVWGQGINQPQHF
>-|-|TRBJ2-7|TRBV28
TGTGCCAGCAGTTATGAGGGAGCCGAGCAGTACTTC
CASSYEGAEQYF
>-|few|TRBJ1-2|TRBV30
TGTGCTCGGAAACCCGGGCCCGGCTATGGCTACACCTTC
CARKPGPGYGYTF
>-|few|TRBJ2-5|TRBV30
TGTGCCTGGAGGTGGCAGGGGGGAGAGACCCAGTACTTC
CAWRWQGGETQYF
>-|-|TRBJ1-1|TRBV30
TGTGCCTGGGGGTTCACTGAAGCTTTCTTT
CAWGFTEAFF
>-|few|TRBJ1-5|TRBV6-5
TGTGCCAGCAGTTTAGGTAGGCAGGCTTTTCAGCCCCAGCATTTT
CASSLGRQAFQPQHF
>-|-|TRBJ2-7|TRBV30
TGTGCCTGGAGCGTATTCAGGTTTCCCTACGAGCAGTACTTC
CAWSVFRFPYEQYF
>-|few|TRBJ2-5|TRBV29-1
TGCAGCTATCGGGCCCCAATGTCAGAGACCCAGTACTTC
CSYRAPMSETQYF
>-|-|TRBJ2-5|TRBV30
TGTGCCTGGAGTGTGGGGGAGACCCAGTACTTC
CAWSVGETQYF
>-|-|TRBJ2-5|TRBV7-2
TGTGCCAGCAGCTTAGTTGGAGAGACCCAGTACTTC
CASSLVGETQYF
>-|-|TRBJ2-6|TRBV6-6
TGTGCCAGCAGTTACGCGGGCGGTGGGGCCAACGTCCTGACTTTC
CASSYAGGGANVLTF
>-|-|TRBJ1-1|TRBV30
TGTGCCTGGACTCGCAGGGGTATGACTGAAGCTTTCTTT
CAWTRRGMTEAFF
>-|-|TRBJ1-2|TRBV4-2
TGTGCCAGCAGCCAGATACCCCGGGACAAGGACTATGGCTACACCTTC
CASSQIPRDKDYGYTF
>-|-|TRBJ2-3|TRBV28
TGTGCCAGCAGTTTACGCCCCCCTAGCACAGATACGCAGTATTTT
CASSLRPPSTDTQYF
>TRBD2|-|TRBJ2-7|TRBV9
TGTGCCAGCAGCGCCGAACTAGCGGGGGGCGACGAGCAGTACTTC
CASSAELAGGDEQYF